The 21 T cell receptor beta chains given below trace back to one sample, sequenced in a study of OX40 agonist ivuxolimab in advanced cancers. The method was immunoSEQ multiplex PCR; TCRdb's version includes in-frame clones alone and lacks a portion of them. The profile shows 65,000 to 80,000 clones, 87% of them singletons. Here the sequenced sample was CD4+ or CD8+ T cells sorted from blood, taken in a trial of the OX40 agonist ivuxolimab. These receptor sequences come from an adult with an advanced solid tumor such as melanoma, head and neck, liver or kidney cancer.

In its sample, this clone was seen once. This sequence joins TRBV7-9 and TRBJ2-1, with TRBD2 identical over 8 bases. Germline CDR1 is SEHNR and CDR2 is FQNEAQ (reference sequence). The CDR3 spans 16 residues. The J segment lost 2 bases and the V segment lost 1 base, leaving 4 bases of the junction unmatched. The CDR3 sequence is CASSLEGGRTYNEQFF. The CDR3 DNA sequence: TGTGCCAGCAGCTTAGAGGGCGGGAGGACCTACAATGAGCAGTTCTTC. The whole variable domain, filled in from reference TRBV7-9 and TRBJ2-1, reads DTGVSQNPRHKITKRGQNVTFRCDPISEHNRLYWYRQTLGQGPEFLTYFQNEAQLEKSRLLSDRFSAERPKGSFSTLEIQRTEQGDSAMYLCASSLEGGRTYNEQFFGPGTRLTVL.

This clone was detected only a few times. CDR3 amino acids: CASSTTTSGSYGELFF. In nucleotides, the CDR3 is TGTGCCAGCAGCACGACGACTAGCGGGAGTTACGGGGAGCTGTTTTTT. The chain uses TRBV9 and TRBJ2-2, with TRBD2 matching 12 bases. Germline V gives CDR1 SGDLS, CDR2 YYNGEE. The V segment lost 4 bases and the J segment 7 bases; nucleotides outside the gene matches: 8. The CDR3 is 16 amino acids.

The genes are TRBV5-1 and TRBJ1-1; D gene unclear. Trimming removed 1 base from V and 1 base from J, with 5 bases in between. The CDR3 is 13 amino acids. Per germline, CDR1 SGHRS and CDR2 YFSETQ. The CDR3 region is CASSLRENTEAFF. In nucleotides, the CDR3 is TGCGCCAGCAGCTTGCGAGAGAACACTGAAGCTTTCTTT.

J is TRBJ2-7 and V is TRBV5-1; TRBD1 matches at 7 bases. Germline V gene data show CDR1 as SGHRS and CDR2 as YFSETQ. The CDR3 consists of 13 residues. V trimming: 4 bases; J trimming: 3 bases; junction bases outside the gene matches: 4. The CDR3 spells CASSQGDSYEQYF. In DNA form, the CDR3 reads TGCGCCAGCAGCCAGGGGGACAGCTACGAGCAGTACTTC.

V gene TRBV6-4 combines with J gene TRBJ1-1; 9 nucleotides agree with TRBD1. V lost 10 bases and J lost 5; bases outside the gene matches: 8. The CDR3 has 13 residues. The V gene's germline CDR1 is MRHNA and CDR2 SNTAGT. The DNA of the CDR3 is TGTGCCACCACGACAGGGGGTTGGACTGAAGCTTTCTTT. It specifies CATTTGGWTEAFF.

CDR3: CASSAPIAGLSTDTQYF. CDR3 nucleotide sequence: TGTGCCAGCAGCGCCCCCATCGCGGGACTAAGCACAGATACGCAGTATTTT. The chain carries TRBV7-2 and TRBJ2-3; the match to TRBD2 covers 7 bases. CDR1 is SGHTA, CDR2 FQGNSA, per germline. The CDR3 loop spans 17 amino acids. The V gene end was trimmed by 5 bases and the J gene end by 0 bases; junction bases not matched to a gene: 11.

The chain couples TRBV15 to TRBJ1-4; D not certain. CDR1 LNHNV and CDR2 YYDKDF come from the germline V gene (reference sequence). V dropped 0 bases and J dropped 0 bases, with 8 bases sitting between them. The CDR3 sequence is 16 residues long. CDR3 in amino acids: CATSRDMGTTNEKLFF. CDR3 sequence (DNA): TGTGCCACCAGCAGAGATATGGGGACAACTAATGAAAAACTGTTTTTT.

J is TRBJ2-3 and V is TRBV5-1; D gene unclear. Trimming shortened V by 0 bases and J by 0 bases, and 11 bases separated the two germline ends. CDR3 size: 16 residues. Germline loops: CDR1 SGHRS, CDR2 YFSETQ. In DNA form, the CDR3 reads TGCGCCAGCAGCTTGGTCCGGGCCACTAGCACAGATACGCAGTATTTT. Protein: CASSLVRATSTDTQYF. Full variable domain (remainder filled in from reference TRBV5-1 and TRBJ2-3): KAGVTQTPRYLIKTRGQQVTLSCSPISGHRSVSWYQQTPGQGLQFLFEYFSETQRNKGNFPGRFSGRQFSNSRSEMNVSTLELGDSALYLCASSLVRATSTDTQYFGPGTRLTVL.

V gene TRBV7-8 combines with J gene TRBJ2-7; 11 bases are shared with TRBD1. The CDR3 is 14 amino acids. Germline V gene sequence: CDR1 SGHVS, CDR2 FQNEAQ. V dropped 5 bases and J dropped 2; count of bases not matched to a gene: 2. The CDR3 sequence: CASSRDRGAYEQYF. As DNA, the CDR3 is TGTGCCAGCAGCCGGGACAGGGGGGCCTACGAGCAGTACTTC.

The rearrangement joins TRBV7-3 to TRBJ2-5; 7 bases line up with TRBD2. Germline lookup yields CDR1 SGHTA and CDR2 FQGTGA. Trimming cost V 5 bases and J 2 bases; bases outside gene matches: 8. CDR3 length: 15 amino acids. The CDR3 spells CASSPLGGIQETQYF. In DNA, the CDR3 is TGTGCCAGCAGCCCCCTGGGAGGGATTCAAGAGACCCAGTACTTC. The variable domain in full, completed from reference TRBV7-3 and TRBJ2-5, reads GAGVSQTPSNKVTEKGKYVELRCDPISGHTALYWYRQSLGQGPEFLIYFQGTGAADDSGLPNDRFFAVRPEGSVSTLKIQRTERGDSAVYLCASSPLGGIQETQYFGPGTRLLVL.

The CDR3 spells CASRNRGSMGDEQFF. Here the CDR3 DNA reads TGTGCCAGCAGAAACCGGGGATCGATGGGGGATGAGCAGTTCTTC. The V and J genes are TRBV6-5 and TRBJ2-1; D is perhaps TRBD1 or TRBD2 (5 bases each). CDR1 is MNHEY, CDR2 SVGAGI, per germline. The CDR3 totals 15 residues. V was trimmed by 6 bases and J by 8 bases, leaving 20 bases between them.

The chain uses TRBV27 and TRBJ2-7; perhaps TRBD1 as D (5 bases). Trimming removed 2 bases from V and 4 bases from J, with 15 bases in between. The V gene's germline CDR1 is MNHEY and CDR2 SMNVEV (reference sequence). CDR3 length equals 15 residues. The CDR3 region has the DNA TGTGCCAGCAGTTTAGTAGGGGCCAGGTTATACGAGCAGTACTTC. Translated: CASSLVGARLYEQYF.

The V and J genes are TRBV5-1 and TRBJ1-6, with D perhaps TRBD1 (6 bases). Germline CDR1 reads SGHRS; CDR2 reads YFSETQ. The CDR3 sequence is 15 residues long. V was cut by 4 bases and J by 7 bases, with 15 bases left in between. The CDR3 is CASSGQTIQNSPLHF. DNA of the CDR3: TGCGCCAGCAGCGGACAGACGATACAGAATTCACCCCTCCACTTT.

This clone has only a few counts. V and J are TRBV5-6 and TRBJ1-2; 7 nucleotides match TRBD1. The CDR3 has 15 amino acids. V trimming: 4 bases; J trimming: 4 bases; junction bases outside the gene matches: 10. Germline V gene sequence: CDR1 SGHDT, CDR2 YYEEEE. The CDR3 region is CASSHRDRPSYGYTF. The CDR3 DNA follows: TGTGCCAGCAGCCACCGGGACAGACCAAGCTATGGCTACACCTTC.

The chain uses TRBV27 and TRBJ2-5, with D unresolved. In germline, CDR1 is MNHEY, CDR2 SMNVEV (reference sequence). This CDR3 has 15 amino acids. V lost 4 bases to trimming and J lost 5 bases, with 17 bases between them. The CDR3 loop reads CASSYKAAHVETQYF. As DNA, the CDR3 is TGTGCCAGCAGTTACAAGGCCGCTCATGTTGAGACCCAGTACTTC.

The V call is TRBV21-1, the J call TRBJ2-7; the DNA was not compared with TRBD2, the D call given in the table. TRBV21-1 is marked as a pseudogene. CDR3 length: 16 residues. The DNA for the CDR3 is TGTGCCAGCAGCAAAGACGGCGAGCGGGAGCTCTTTGAGCAGTACTTC. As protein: CASSKDGERELFEQYF.

CDR3 bases: TGTGCCAGCAACATAGGGACAGATAGAAATCAGCCCCAGCATTTT. This sequence encodes CASNIGTDRNQPQHF. The J gene is TRBJ1-5, the V gene TRBV6-1; 7 nucleotides line up with TRBD1. Germline V gene sequence: CDR1 MNHNS, CDR2 SASEGT. V lost 7 bases and J lost 4; bases outside the gene matches: 10. The CDR3 spans 15 residues.

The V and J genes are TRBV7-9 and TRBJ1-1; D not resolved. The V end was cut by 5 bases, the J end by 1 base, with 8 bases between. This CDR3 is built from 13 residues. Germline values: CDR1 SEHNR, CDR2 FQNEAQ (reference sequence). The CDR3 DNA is TGTGCCAGCAGCCCTTGGGCGAACACTGAAGCTTTCTTT. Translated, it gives CASSPWANTEAFF.

The CDR3 DNA follows: TGCAGCGCAGGGATCTCTGGAAACACCATATATTTT. Protein product: CSAGISGNTIYF. The rearrangement links TRBV29-1 to TRBJ1-3, with D perhaps matching TRBD1 (5 bases). The CDR3 consists of 12 residues. CDR1 is SQVTM, CDR2 ANQGSEA, per germline. Trimming shortened V by 7 bases and J by 0 bases, and 7 bases separated the two germline ends.

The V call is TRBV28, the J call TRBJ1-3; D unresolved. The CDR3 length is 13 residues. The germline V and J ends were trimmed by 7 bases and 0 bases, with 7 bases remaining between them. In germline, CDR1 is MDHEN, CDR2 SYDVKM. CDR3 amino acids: CASIESSGNTIYF. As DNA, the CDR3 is TGTGCCAGCATAGAGAGCTCTGGAAACACCATATATTTT.

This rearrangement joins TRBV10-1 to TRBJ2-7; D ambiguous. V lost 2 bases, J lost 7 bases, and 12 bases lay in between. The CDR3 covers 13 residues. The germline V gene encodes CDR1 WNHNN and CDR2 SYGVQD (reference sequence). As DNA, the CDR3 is TGCGCCAGCAGTGAGAGGGCTAGAGGTGAGCAGTACTTC. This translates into CASSERARGEQYF.